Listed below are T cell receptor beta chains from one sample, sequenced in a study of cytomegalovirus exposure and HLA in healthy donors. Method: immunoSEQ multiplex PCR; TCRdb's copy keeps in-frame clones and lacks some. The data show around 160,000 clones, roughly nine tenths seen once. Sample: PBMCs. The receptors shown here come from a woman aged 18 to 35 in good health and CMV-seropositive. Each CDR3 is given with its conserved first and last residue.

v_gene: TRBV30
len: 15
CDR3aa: CAWSGTSGGTDTQYF

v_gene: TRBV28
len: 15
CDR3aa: CASRPTGGWTYEQYF

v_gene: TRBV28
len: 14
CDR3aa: CASSPPGSGRVAFF

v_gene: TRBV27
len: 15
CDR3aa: CASSPAGTSRETQYF

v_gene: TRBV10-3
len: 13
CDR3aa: CAITSAGPGDYTF

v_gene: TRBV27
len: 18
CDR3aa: CASSLSVGTSGRIETQYF

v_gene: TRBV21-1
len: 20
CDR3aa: CASSKALCGVGTAYTDTQYF

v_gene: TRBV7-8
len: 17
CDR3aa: CASRNTRRGGPADTQYF

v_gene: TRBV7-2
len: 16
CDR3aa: CASSPPPTGANTEAFF

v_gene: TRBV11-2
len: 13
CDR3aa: CASSLERSGELFF

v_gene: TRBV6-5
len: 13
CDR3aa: CASSRLRGYEQYF

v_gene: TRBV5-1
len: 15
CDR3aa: CASSLGTLGPYGYTF

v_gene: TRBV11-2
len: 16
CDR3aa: CASSPQTGSWADTQYF

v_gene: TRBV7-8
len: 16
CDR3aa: CASSLDTGGAGEKLFF

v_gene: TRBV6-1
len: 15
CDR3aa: CASSLSGTGYEKLFF

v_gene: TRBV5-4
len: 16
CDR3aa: CAGSLGGQGFAYEQYF

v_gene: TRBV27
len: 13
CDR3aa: CASSLGAGHEQFF

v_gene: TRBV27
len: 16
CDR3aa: CASSPRDRGALYEQYF

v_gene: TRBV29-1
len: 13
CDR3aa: CSVEDQRNTEAFF

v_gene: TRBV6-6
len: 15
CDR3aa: CASAGDRGAKNIQYF